Each of the 25 T cell receptor beta chains below was sequenced from the same sample in a study of T cell responses to AZD1222 COVID-19 vaccine. Here immunoSEQ multiplex PCR was the method, and the copy in TCRdb shows in-frame clones only, minus some. The table includes some 90,000 clones, around nine tenths detected once. The source was peripheral blood, collected on day 0 of AZD1222 vaccination. These receptors all come from an adult in good health.

The V gene is TRBV5-1, the J gene TRBJ2-2, with 9 bases that match TRBD1. Germline V gives CDR1 SGHRS, CDR2 YFSETQ. This CDR3 region has 18 residues. The junction had 13 bases not matched to a gene; V was cut back by 4 bases and J by 3 bases. This chain's CDR3 is CASSRSPGTGRDTGELFF. The CDR3, as DNA: TGCGCCAGCAGCCGGAGTCCCGGGACAGGGAGGGACACCGGGGAGCTGTTTTTT.

The rearrangement links TRBV6-5 to TRBJ2-5; the D gene is possibly TRBD1 (5 bases). Germline V gene data show CDR1 as MNHEY and CDR2 as SVGAGI. Trimming pared 2 bases from V and 2 bases from J, leaving 12 bases between. The CDR3 consists of 15 residues. CDR3 residues: CASSYGNRNQETQYF. CDR3 nucleotides: TGTGCCAGCAGTTACGGGAACAGGAATCAAGAGACCCAGTACTTC.

The rearrangement uses TRBV5-6 and TRBJ1-1, with a tentative D call TRBD1 (6 bases). The CDR3 loop spans 12 amino acids. V lost 3 bases and J lost 8, with 11 bases in between. Per the germline V gene, CDR1 is SGHDT and CDR2 is YYEEEE. Written as DNA, the CDR3 is TGTGCCAGCAGCTGGGGGCCCTTAGAAGCTTTCTTT. Encoded protein: CASSWGPLEAFF.

The chain employs TRBV19 and TRBJ2-7, with D possibly being TRBD2 (6 bases). Germline CDR1 LNHDA, CDR2 SQIVND (reference sequence). Trimming took off 3 bases at V and 3 bases at J, with 18 bases between the two ends. This CDR3 is built from 16 residues. The CDR3 DNA is TGTGCCAGTAGTATTGGGGCTCGGGAGCTCCTCTACGAGCAGTACTTC. As protein: CASSIGARELLYEQYF.

The CDR3 DNA follows: TGCGCCAGCAGCTTGACCGGGACTAGCGGTCCCAATGAGCAGTTCTTC. This encodes CASSLTGTSGPNEQFF. This chain links TRBV5-1 with TRBJ2-1; 11 positions match TRBD2. V lost 1 base and J lost 6; bases outside the gene matches: 6. There are 16 residues in the CDR3. Germline lookup yields CDR1 SGHRS and CDR2 YFSETQ.

The chain recombines TRBV6-6 with TRBJ1-5; no reliable D call. This CDR3 comprises 15 residues. V was cut by 0 bases and J by 2 bases, with 8 bases left in between. Germline V CDR1 and CDR2: MNHNY, SVGAGI (reference sequence). CDR3 in amino acids: CASSYSSGGNQPQHF. Here the CDR3 DNA reads TGTGCCAGCAGTTACTCTAGCGGGGGCAATCAGCCCCAGCATTTT.

The chain uses TRBV6-5 and TRBJ1-1, with 7 bases lining up with TRBD1. Trimming took 6 bases from V and 4 from J; bases not matched to a gene: 8. The CDR3 contains 14 residues. The germline V gene encodes CDR1 MNHEY and CDR2 SVGAGI. The CDR3 sequence is CASSLTGMSTEAFF. The CDR3 coding sequence is TGTGCCAGCAGCCTGACAGGGATGAGCACTGAAGCTTTCTTT.

A single count supports this clone. The rearrangement links TRBV7-7 to TRBJ2-1; the D is unclear. Germline V gene data show CDR1 as SSHAT and CDR2 as FNYEAQ (reference sequence). The length of the CDR3 is 15 residues. V lost 5 bases to trimming and J lost 7 bases, with 18 bases between them. DNA for the CDR3: TGTGCCAGCAGCCTGGGAACCGCCCTCGGAAATGAGCAGTTCTTC. Translating gives CASSLGTALGNEQFF.

V and J are TRBV18 and TRBJ1-1; 8 nucleotides align to TRBD1. Unmatched junction bases numbered 5, after V lost 3 bases and J lost 5 bases. This CDR3 has 14 residues. Germline V gene sequence: CDR1 KGHSH, CDR2 LQKENI. The CDR3 spells CASSPDRGGTEAFF. CDR3 sequence (DNA): TGTGCCAGCTCACCCGACAGGGGAGGGACTGAAGCTTTCTTT.

This chain links TRBV7-9 with TRBJ1-3; no definite D call. V shed 5 bases and J shed 0 bases, with 11 bases lying between them. The CDR3 totals 15 residues. Germline CDR1 reads SEHNR; CDR2 reads FQNEAQ (reference sequence). The CDR3 loop is CASSPRRSSGNTIYF. The DNA for the CDR3 is TGTGCCAGCAGCCCGAGGAGGTCCTCTGGAAACACCATATATTTT. Using reference TRBV7-9 and TRBJ1-3 for the parts outside the CDR3, the full variable domain is DTGVSQNPRHKITKRGQNVTFRCDPISEHNRLYWYRQTLGQGPEFLTYFQNEAQLEKSRLLSDRFSAERPKGSFSTLEIQRTEQGDSAMYLCASSPRRSSGNTIYFGEGSWLTVV.

The chain is built from TRBV6-5 and TRBJ2-7; a weak D match, TRBD1 (6 bases). Trimming removed 5 bases from V and 1 base from J, with 12 bases in between. CDR1 is MNHEY and CDR2 is SVGAGI in the germline V gene. This CDR3 contains 14 residues. The CDR3 reads CASSRQVVSYEQYF. CDR3 coding DNA: TGTGCCAGCAGTCGACAGGTCGTATCCTACGAGCAGTACTTC.

This clone was seen more than once but under ten times. The same CDR3 can be traced to other DNA sequences in this sample. The chain uses TRBV4-3 and TRBJ1-1; D is undetermined. This CDR3 is built from 13 residues. Germline assignment: CDR1 LGHNA and CDR2 YSLEER. The ends were cut back, 1 base at V and 1 base at J, with 4 bases in the middle. The CDR3 is CASSQAGNTEAFF. As DNA, the CDR3 is TGCGCCAGCAGCCAAGCAGGGAACACTGAAGCTTTCTTT.

This rearrangement joins TRBV11-1 to TRBJ1-2; D is uncertain. The germline CDR1 and CDR2 sequences are SGHAT and FQDESV (reference sequence). The CDR3 has 14 amino acids. The V gene lost 5 bases and the J gene lost 7 bases, with 17 bases spanning the gap. The CDR3 is CASSPEDRDGGYTF. CDR3 in DNA: TGTGCCAGCAGCCCGGAAGATAGGGATGGTGGCTACACCTTC. Combining the CDR3 with reference TRBV11-1 and TRBJ1-2 gives the whole variable domain EAEVAQSPRYKITEKSQAVAFWCDPISGHATLYWYRQILGQGPELLVQFQDESVVDDSQLPKDRFSAERLKGVDSTLKIQPAELGDSAMYLCASSPEDRDGGYTFGSGTRLTVV.

As DNA, the CDR3 is TGTGCCAGCAGCGAAATGAGGGCCGGTAATTCACCCCTCCACTTT. Translation: CASSEMRAGNSPLHF. This sequence joins TRBV6-6 and TRBJ1-6; D remains unclear. The V and J ends lost 6 bases and 6 bases respectively, with 15 bases between them. This CDR3 is built from 15 residues. Per the germline V gene, CDR1 is MNHNY and CDR2 is SVGAGI (reference sequence).

About this clone itself: Other nucleotide sequences in the sample specify the same CDR3. V gene TRBV11-2 combines with J gene TRBJ2-7; 11 bases agree with TRBD1. With 4 bases clipped from V and 4 bases from J, the junction kept 9 bases outside the gene matches. The CDR3 sequence is 16 residues long. Germline V gene data show CDR1 as SGHAT and CDR2 as FQNNGV. CDR3 DNA: TGTGCCAGCAGCTATCTGCCTGGACAGGGGGCGTACGAGCAGTACTTC. Protein: CASSYLPGQGAYEQYF. The whole variable domain, filled in from reference TRBV11-2 and TRBJ2-7, reads EAGVAQSPRYKIIEKRQSVAFWCNPISGHATLYWYQQILGQGPKLLIQFQNNGVVDDSQLPKDRFSAERLKGVDSTLKIQPAKLEDSAVYLCASSYLPGQGAYEQYFGPGTRLTVT.

This clone was counted many times. The chain joins TRBV5-1 to TRBJ1-5, with D hard to call. V lost 4 bases and J 1 base, leaving 6 bases between the germline ends. The length of the CDR3 is 13 residues. CDR1 and CDR2 (germline): SGHRS, YFSETQ. CDR3 coding DNA: TGCGCCAGCAGCAAGGACAGCAATCAGCCCCAGCATTTT. As protein: CASSKDSNQPQHF.

V gene TRBV5-8 combines with J gene TRBJ2-7; a possible D gene is TRBD1 (6 bases). The V end was cut by 5 bases, the J end by 2 bases, with 11 bases between. The germline gives CDR1 SGHTS, CDR2 YDEGEE. CDR3 length equals 13 residues. This chain's CDR3 is CASSSTGTYEQYF. The CDR3, as DNA: TGTGCCAGCAGTTCAACAGGGACCTACGAGCAGTACTTC.

The rearrangement joins TRBV6-2 or TRBV6-3 to TRBJ2-2; a weak D match, TRBD1 (5 bases). Trimming pared 4 bases from V and 2 bases from J, leaving 14 bases between. This CDR3 comprises 16 residues. Germline-derived CDR1 and CDR2 are MNHEY and SVGEGT. CDR3 region: CASSLLVRVNTGELFF. The DNA for the CDR3 is TGTGCCAGCAGTTTACTGGTCAGGGTAAACACCGGGGAGCTGTTTTTT.

V gene TRBV29-1 combines with J gene TRBJ2-5; D gene ambiguous. CDR1 is SQVTM, CDR2 ANQGSEA, per germline. The V and J ends lost 4 bases and 5 bases respectively, with 8 bases between them. The CDR3 covers 11 residues. The CDR3 loop reads CSVGGVETQYF. DNA of the CDR3: TGCAGCGTTGGGGGTGTCGAGACCCAGTACTTC.

This rearrangement joins TRBV7-8 to TRBJ1-2; 10 bases are shared with TRBD1. The trim removed 1 base at V and 8 bases at J, leaving 4 bases unmatched. In germline, CDR1 is SGHVS, CDR2 FQNEAQ. CDR3 length: 14 amino acids. CDR3 nucleotides: TGTGCCAGCAGCTTAGACGGACAGGGGGTCGGCTACACCTTC. This translates into CASSLDGQGVGYTF. The whole variable domain, remainder taken from reference TRBV7-8 and TRBJ1-2, is GAGVSQSPRYKVAKRGQDVALRCDPISGHVSLFWYQQALGQGPEFLTYFQNEAQLDKSGLPSDRFFAERPEGSVSTLKIQRTQQEDSAVYLCASSLDGQGVGYTFGSGTRLTVV.

This sequence joins TRBV7-3 and TRBJ2-1, with D possibly matching TRBD2 (6 bases). The CDR3 length is 15 residues. V lost 8 bases, J lost 7 bases, and 21 bases lay in between. The V gene's germline CDR1 is SGHTA and CDR2 FQGTGA. The CDR3 nucleotides read TGTGCCAGCGGCCCAACGGGGCTAGCGTTAAATGAGCAGTTCTTC. It is translated as CASGPTGLALNEQFF.

This chain joins TRBV12-3 or TRBV12-4 and TRBJ2-1; 10 bases are shared with TRBD2. The length of the CDR3 is 13 residues. CDR3 region: CATGASGSNEQFF. The CDR3 DNA reads TGTGCGACAGGAGCTAGCGGGAGCAATGAGCAGTTCTTC.

This rearrangement joins TRBV12-3 or TRBV12-4 to TRBJ2-7; 7 bases fit TRBD1. CDR3 length: 13 amino acids. V shed 5 bases and J 3 bases; nucleotides not matched to a gene: 4. The CDR3 DNA reads TGTGCCAGCAGTACAGGGGCTGTCTACGAGCAGTACTTC. Its protein product is CASSTGAVYEQYF.

J is TRBJ2-1 and V is TRBV5-1, with TRBD1 matching 8 bases. The length of the CDR3 is 19 residues. From germline, CDR1 is SGHRS and CDR2 YFSETQ. V was clipped by 4 bases and J by 4 bases; unmatched bases: 19. The CDR3 loop reads CASSRPTGQASSFYNEQFF. The CDR3 DNA reads as TGCGCCAGCAGCCGGCCAACGGGACAGGCAAGTTCCTTTTACAATGAGCAGTTCTTC.

The chain links TRBV21-1 to TRBJ2-7; the table's D call, TRBD1, was not checked against the DNA. TRBV21-1 is termed a pseudogene. The CDR3 is 14 amino acids. The CDR3 DNA reads TGTGCCAGCAGCTGTGACAGGGGAACCTACGAGCAGTACTTC. This encodes CASSCDRGTYEQYF.